Below are 26 T cell receptor beta chains sequenced from a single sample in a study of blood T cell repertoires in COVID-19. Produced via immunoSEQ multiplex PCR; TCRdb's table is partial and in-frame only. The sample contains about 270,000 clones, 80% to 95% of which appear only once. Sequenced input: PBMCs or T cells enriched from blood (not recorded which). These receptors originate from a man aged 35 to 55 who had been exposed to COVID-19.

The chain links TRBV10-3 to TRBJ2-2, with D tentatively TRBD1 (5 bases). From germline, CDR1 is ENHRY and CDR2 SYGVKD. The CDR3 covers 14 residues. V lost 10 bases and J lost 1, with 13 bases in between. Here the CDR3 reads CASLSQGNTGELFF. CDR3 sequence (DNA): TGTGCCAGCCTCTCGCAGGGGAACACCGGGGAGCTGTTTTTT.

The chain employs TRBV30 and TRBJ1-2; TRBD1 might be the D (5 bases). The CDR3 is made up of 15 amino acids. The germline CDR1 and CDR2 sequences are GTSNPN and SVGIG (reference sequence). V was cut by 2 bases and J by 4 bases, with 17 bases left in between. As DNA, the CDR3 is TGTGCCTGGAGTCCAAGCGGGGGGTCGGTCTATGGCTACACCTTC. Its protein is CAWSPSGGSVYGYTF.

J is TRBJ1-1 and V is TRBV6-5; D is undetermined. The CDR3 spans 14 residues. The germline V gene encodes CDR1 MNHEY and CDR2 SVGAGI. Trimming removed 6 bases from V and 0 bases from J, with 11 bases in between. CDR3 DNA: TGTGCCAGCAGCTCGACGGAGATGAACACTGAAGCTTTCTTT. Translation gives CASSSTEMNTEAFF.

V is TRBV5-1 and J is TRBJ1-2, with a weak D call TRBD1 (6 bases). CDR1 and CDR2 from the germline V gene are SGHRS and YFSETQ. Trimming pared 6 bases from V and 6 bases from J, leaving 15 bases between. The CDR3 sequence is 13 residues long. CDR3 nucleotides: TGCGCCAGCACCCCGGCAGGGGCGAATGGCTACACCTTC. Its translation is CASTPAGANGYTF.

This clone occurred once. The chain couples TRBV19 to TRBJ2-7; no clear D gene. This CDR3 region has 14 residues. Germline V gene lookup returns CDR1 LNHDA and CDR2 SQIVND (reference sequence). V was cut by 5 bases and J by 1 base, with 12 bases left in between. CDR3 in amino acids: CASSPTPGSYEQYF. CDR3 bases: TGTGCCAGTAGTCCAACCCCCGGGTCCTACGAGCAGTACTTC.

The rearrangement links TRBV30 to TRBJ1-6, with D perhaps TRBD1 (6 bases). The CDR3 has 12 amino acids. The germline V and J ends were trimmed by 2 bases and 13 bases, with 12 bases remaining between them. Germline loops: CDR1 GTSNPN, CDR2 SVGIG (reference sequence). DNA of the CDR3: TGTGCCTGGAGTATGACAGGAAGCCCCCTCCACTTT. Its translation is CAWSMTGSPLHF.

As to this clone: One end of the junction varies from germline; a read error may be responsible. In nucleotides, the CDR3 is TGCAGCGCCCGATTGGGGGGGAACGCTGAAGCTTTCTTT. This codes for CSARLGGNAEAFF. V gene TRBV29-1 combines with J gene TRBJ1-1; tentatively, D is TRBD1 (5 bases). Germline values: CDR1 SQVTM, CDR2 ANQGSEA. This CDR3 has 13 amino acids. Full variable domain (rest looked up from reference TRBV29-1 and TRBJ1-1): SAVISQKPSRDICQRGTSLTIQCQVDSQVTMMFWYRQQPGQSLTLIATANQGSEATYESGFVIDKFPISRPNLTFSTLTVSNMSPEDSSIYLCSARLGGNAEAFFGQGTRLTVV.

This clone was counted a single time. This chain links TRBV19 with TRBJ2-7; 12 nucleotides match TRBD2. This CDR3 spans 15 amino acids. CDR1 and CDR2 from the germline V gene are LNHDA and SQIVND (reference sequence). Trimming at V came to 7 bases and at J to 1 base, leaving 5 bases not matched to a gene. Here the CDR3 DNA reads TGTGCCAGTACCACCCTAGCGGGAGGGTCCTACGAGCAGTACTTC. Translation: CASTTLAGGSYEQYF.

V is TRBV6-2 or TRBV6-3 and J is TRBJ2-7, with D perhaps matching TRBD2 (6 bases). Germline loops: CDR1 MNHEY, CDR2 SVGEGT. This CDR3 spans 14 amino acids. Trimming took 5 bases from V and 2 from J, leaving 13 bases between them. The CDR3 sequence: CASSRQTSTYEQYF. The CDR3 coding sequence is TGTGCCAGCAGTCGACAGACTAGTACCTACGAGCAGTACTTC.

The chain recombines TRBV9 with TRBJ2-1; 7 bases agree with TRBD1. J gave up 2 bases and V 1 base, and 3 bases lay outside the gene matches. The length of the CDR3 is 15 residues. CDR1 SGDLS and CDR2 YYNGEE come from the germline V gene. CDR3: CASSVIQGAYNEQFF. As DNA, the CDR3 is TGTGCCAGCAGCGTAATCCAGGGGGCCTACAATGAGCAGTTCTTC. Full variable domain (missing parts from reference TRBV9 and TRBJ2-1): DSGVTQTPKHLITATGQRVTLRCSPRSGDLSVYWYQQSLDQGLQFLIQYYNGEERAKGNILERFSAQQFPDLHSELNLSSLELGDSALYFCASSVIQGAYNEQFFGPGTRLTVL.

The chain has TRBV28 and TRBJ2-7; a weak D match, TRBD1 (5 bases). Between the trimmed V and J ends, which lost 6 bases and 3 bases, there was a span of 18 bases. The CDR3 length is 15 residues. CDR1 is MDHEN, CDR2 SYDVKM, per germline. The CDR3, as DNA: TGTGCCAGCAGATCCTCAGGGATTTTTGGCTACGAGCAGTACTTC. Translating gives CASRSSGIFGYEQYF. The whole variable domain, filled in from reference TRBV28 and TRBJ2-7, reads DVKVTQSSRYLVKRTGEKVFLECVQDMDHENMFWYRQDPGLGLRLIYFSYDVKMKEKGDIPEGYSVSREKKERFSLILESASTNQTSMYLCASRSSGIFGYEQYFGPGTRLTVT.

The chain employs TRBV24-1 and TRBJ2-2, with TRBD2 as a possible D gene (5 bases). The V end was cut by 3 bases, the J end by 9 bases, with 13 bases between. CDR1 and CDR2 (germline): KGHDR, SFDVKD. The CDR3 has 14 residues. CDR3 sequence reads: CATSDPDWHRELFF. As DNA, the CDR3 is TGTGCCACCAGTGATCCGGACTGGCACCGGGAGCTGTTTTTT.

The genes are TRBV7-2 and TRBJ2-7; D is unresolved. Between the trimmed V and J ends, which lost 7 bases and 4 bases, there was a span of 11 bases. The CDR3 covers 12 residues. The germline V gene encodes CDR1 SGHTA and CDR2 FQGNSA. DNA of the CDR3: TGTGCCAGCAATCGGGTAGGTTACGAGCAGTACTTC. Translating gives CASNRVGYEQYF.

J is TRBJ2-2 and V is TRBV9; no reliable D call. The CDR3 length is 13 residues. From germline, CDR1 is SGDLS and CDR2 YYNGEE. The V and J ends lost 0 bases and 6 bases respectively, with 6 bases between them. CDR3 amino acids: CASSVARAGELFF. The CDR3 DNA reads as TGTGCCAGCAGCGTAGCTCGGGCCGGGGAGCTGTTTTTT.

The chain joins TRBV19 to TRBJ1-5; D perhaps matches TRBD1 (5 bases). Trimming removed 3 bases from V and 6 bases from J, with 9 bases in between. This CDR3 has 13 amino acids. Germline V gene lookup returns CDR1 LNHDA and CDR2 SQIVND (reference sequence). The CDR3 DNA reads TGTGCCAGTAGTATGAGGCAGGGTCAGCCCCAGCATTTT. As protein: CASSMRQGQPQHF.

The chain uses TRBV6-6 and TRBJ2-7; TRBD1 matches 7 bases. With V trimmed by 0 bases and J by 1 base, 6 bases remained unmatched. The CDR3 sequence is 16 residues long. Germline V gives CDR1 MNHNY, CDR2 SVGAGI (reference sequence). CDR3 DNA sequence: TGTGCCAGCAGTTACTCGAAACAGGGGTTTTCCTACGAGCAGTACTTC. Protein: CASSYSKQGFSYEQYF.

The J gene is TRBJ2-2, the V gene TRBV4-1; 8 bases map to TRBD1. CDR1 and CDR2 from the germline V gene are MGHRA and YSYEKL. The junction had 8 bases not matched to a gene; V was cut back by 4 bases and J by 4 bases. The CDR3 is made up of 16 amino acids. The DNA for the CDR3 is TGCGCCAGCAGCCCGGAGACAGGGGCGCCCACCGGGGAGCTGTTTTTT. It encodes CASSPETGAPTGELFF.

The chain couples TRBV5-1 to TRBJ2-2, with D perhaps TRBD1 (5 bases). The CDR3 has 13 residues. Trimming removed 1 base from V and 7 bases from J, with 8 bases in between. Germline V gene sequence: CDR1 SGHRS, CDR2 YFSETQ. The CDR3: CASSLPQGGELFF. CDR3 nucleotide sequence: TGCGCCAGCAGCTTGCCTCAGGGCGGGGAGCTGTTTTTT.

This chain connects TRBV15 to TRBJ1-4, with a possible D match to TRBD1 (5 bases). Germline V gene lookup returns CDR1 LNHNV and CDR2 YYDKDF (reference sequence). This CDR3 is 15 amino acids long. Trimming stripped 1 base from V and 1 base from J, with 7 bases between. CDR3: CATSRAQGTNEKLFF. In DNA, the CDR3 is TGTGCCACCAGCAGAGCTCAGGGAACTAATGAAAAACTGTTTTTT. Full variable domain (outside the CDR3, taken from reference TRBV15 and TRBJ1-4): DAMVIQNPRYQVTQFGKPVTLSCSQTLNHNVMYWYQQKSSQAPKLLFHYYDKDFNNEADTPDNFQSRRPNTSFCFLDIRSPGLGDTAMYLCATSRAQGTNEKLFFGSGTQLSVL.

The chain has TRBV7-2 and TRBJ2-5; D call uncertain. This CDR3 is built from 15 residues. Per the germline V gene, CDR1 is SGHTA and CDR2 is FQGNSA. V lost 0 bases to trimming and J lost 0 bases, with 8 bases between them. CDR3 in amino acids: CASSLAGLYQETQYF. In DNA form, the CDR3 reads TGTGCCAGCAGCTTAGCTGGCTTGTACCAAGAGACCCAGTACTTC. The full variable domain, completed using reference TRBV7-2 and TRBJ2-5, is GAGVSQSPSNKVTEKGKDVELRCDPISGHTALYWYRQSLGQGLEFLIYFQGNSAPDKSGLPSDRFSAERTGGSVSTLTIQRTQQEDSAVYLCASSLAGLYQETQYFGPGTRLLVL.

The CDR3 DNA is TGTGCCAGCAGCTACGTGACAGGCGATACGCAGTATTTT. It is translated as CASSYVTGDTQYF. The chain carries TRBV7-3 and TRBJ2-3, with TRBD1 as a possible D gene (6 bases). Trimming removed 4 bases from V and 6 bases from J, with 11 bases in between. This CDR3 contains 13 residues. CDR1 and CDR2 from the germline V gene are SGHTA and FQGTGA.

The chain recombines TRBV24-1 with TRBJ1-5; 9 bases are a match to TRBD1. This CDR3 spans 15 amino acids. J was trimmed by 2 bases and V by 4 bases; bases with no gene match: 2. The germline CDR1 and CDR2 sequences are KGHDR and SFDVKD. In nucleotides, the CDR3 is TGTGCCACCAGTGAACAGGGGGCCGGCAATCAGCCCCAGCATTTT. It specifies CATSEQGAGNQPQHF.

The rearrangement uses TRBV14 and TRBJ2-4, with 9 positions matching TRBD2. Germline loops: CDR1 SGHDN, CDR2 FVKESK. This CDR3 is built from 15 residues. After removal of 4 bases from V and 8 bases from J, the junction contained 9 bases not matched to a gene. The CDR3 reads CASSPLAGYIDIQYF. CDR3 sequence (DNA): TGTGCCAGCAGCCCCCTAGCGGGATATATAGACATTCAGTACTTC.

This chain uses TRBV14 with TRBJ2-3; 9 bases line up with TRBD2. Germline V lookup: CDR1 SGHDN, CDR2 FVKESK. CDR3 length: 16 residues. The trim removed 0 bases at V and 1 base at J, leaving 2 bases unmatched. CDR3 amino acids: CASSQEASGGTDTQYF. CDR3 coding DNA: TGTGCCAGCAGCCAAGAGGCTAGCGGGGGCACAGATACGCAGTATTTT.

The genes are TRBV7-2 and TRBJ2-5; 7 bases fit TRBD1. CDR1 and CDR2 (germline): SGHTA, FQGNSA. V lost 1 base and J lost 5; bases outside the gene matches: 10. This CDR3 region has 16 residues. The CDR3 coding sequence is TGTGCCAGCAGCTTAGGCTTTCTACAGGGGCTGGAGACCCAGTACTTC. Translating gives CASSLGFLQGLETQYF.

The V call is TRBV30, the J call TRBJ2-2; 9 nucleotides align to TRBD1. Germline CDR1 reads GTSNPN; CDR2 reads SVGIG (reference sequence). There are 15 residues in the CDR3. V was clipped by 7 bases and J by 4 bases; unmatched bases: 10. This CDR3 is CALNGGQGSTGELFF. The CDR3, as DNA: TGTGCCTTAAACGGGGGACAGGGAAGCACCGGGGAGCTGTTTTTT.